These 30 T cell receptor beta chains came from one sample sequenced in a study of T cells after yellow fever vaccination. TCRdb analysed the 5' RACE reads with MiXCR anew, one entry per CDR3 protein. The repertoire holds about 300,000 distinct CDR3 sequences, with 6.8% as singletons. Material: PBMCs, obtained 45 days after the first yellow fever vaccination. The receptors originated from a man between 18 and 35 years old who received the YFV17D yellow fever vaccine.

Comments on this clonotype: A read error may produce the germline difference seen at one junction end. CDR3 in amino acids: CASGEPGGIEAFF. The CDR3 region has the DNA TGTGCCAGCGGTGAACCGGGAGGGATTGAAGCTTTCTTT. This rearrangement joins TRBV6-1 to TRBJ1-1, with D uncertain. Germline lookup yields CDR1 MNHNS and CDR2 SASEGT. The CDR3 loop spans 13 amino acids.

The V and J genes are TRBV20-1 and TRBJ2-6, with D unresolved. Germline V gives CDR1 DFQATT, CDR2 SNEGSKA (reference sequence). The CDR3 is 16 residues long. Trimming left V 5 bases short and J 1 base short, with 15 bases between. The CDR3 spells CSADTWKPSGANVLTF. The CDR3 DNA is TGCAGTGCTGACACTTGGAAGCCATCTGGGGCCAACGTCCTGACTTTC.

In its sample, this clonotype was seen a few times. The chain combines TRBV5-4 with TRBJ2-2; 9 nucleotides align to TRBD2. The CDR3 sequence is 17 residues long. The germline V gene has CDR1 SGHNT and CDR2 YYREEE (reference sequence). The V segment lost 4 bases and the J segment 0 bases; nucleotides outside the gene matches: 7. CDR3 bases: TGTGCCAGCAGCGAATTTCTAGCGGGGTCGAACACCGGGGAGCTGTTTTTT. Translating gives CASSEFLAGSNTGELFF.

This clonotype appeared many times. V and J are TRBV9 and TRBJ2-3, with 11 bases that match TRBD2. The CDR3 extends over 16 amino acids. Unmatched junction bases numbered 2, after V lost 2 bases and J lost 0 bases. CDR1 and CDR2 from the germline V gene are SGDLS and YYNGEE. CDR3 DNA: TGTGCCAGCAGCGTCCGACTAGCGGGGAGCACAGATACGCAGTATTTT. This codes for CASSVRLAGSTDTQYF.

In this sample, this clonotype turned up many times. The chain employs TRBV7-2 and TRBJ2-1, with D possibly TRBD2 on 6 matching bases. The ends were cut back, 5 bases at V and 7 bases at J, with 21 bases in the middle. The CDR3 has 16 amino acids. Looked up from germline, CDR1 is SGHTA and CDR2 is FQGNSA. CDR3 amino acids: CASSPWTSRRVNEQFF. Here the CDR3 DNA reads TGTGCCAGCAGCCCCTGGACATCCCGGAGGGTGAATGAGCAGTTCTTC.

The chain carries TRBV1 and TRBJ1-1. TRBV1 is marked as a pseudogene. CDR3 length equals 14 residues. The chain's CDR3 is CTSSQMIMNTEAFF. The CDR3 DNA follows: TGTACCAGCAGCCAAATGATAATGAACACTGAAGCTTTCTTT.

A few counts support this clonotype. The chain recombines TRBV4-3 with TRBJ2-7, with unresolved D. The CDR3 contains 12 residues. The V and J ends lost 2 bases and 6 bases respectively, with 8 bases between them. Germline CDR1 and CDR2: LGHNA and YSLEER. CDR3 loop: CASSQNRGEQYF. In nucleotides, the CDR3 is TGCGCCAGCAGCCAAAATAGAGGCGAGCAGTACTTC.

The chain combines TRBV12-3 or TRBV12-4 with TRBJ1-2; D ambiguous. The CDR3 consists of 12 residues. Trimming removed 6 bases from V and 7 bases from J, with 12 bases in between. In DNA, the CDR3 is TGTGCCAGCAGCAGCAGTAGACGTGGCTACACCTTC. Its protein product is CASSSSRRGYTF.

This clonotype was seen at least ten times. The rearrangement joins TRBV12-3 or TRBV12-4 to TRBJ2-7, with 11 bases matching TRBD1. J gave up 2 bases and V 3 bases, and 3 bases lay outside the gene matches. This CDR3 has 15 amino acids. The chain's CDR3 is CASSFPGQGAYEQYF. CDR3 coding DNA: TGTGCCAGCAGTTTTCCGGGACAGGGGGCCTACGAGCAGTACTTC.

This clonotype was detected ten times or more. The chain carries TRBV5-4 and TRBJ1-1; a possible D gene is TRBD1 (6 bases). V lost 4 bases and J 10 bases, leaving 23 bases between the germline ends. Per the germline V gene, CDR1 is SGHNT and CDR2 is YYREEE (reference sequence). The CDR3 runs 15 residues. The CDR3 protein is CASSAGQQPLPRAFF. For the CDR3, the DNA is TGTGCCAGCAGCGCGGGACAACAACCCCTCCCAAGAGCTTTCTTT.

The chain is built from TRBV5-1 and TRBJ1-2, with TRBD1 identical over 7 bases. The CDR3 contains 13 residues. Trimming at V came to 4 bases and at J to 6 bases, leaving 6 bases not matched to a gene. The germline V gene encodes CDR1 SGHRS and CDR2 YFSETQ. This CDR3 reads CASSERQGDGYTF. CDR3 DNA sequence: TGCGCCAGCAGCGAAAGACAGGGCGATGGCTACACCTTC. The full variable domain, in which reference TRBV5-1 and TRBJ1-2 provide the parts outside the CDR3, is KAGVTQTPRYLIKTRGQQVTLSCSPISGHRSVSWYQQTPGQGLQFLFEYFSETQRNKGNFPGRFSGRQFSNSRSEMNVSTLELGDSALYLCASSERQGDGYTFGSGTRLTVV.

The CDR3 DNA is TGTGCAGGGGGGGATCGGGAGACCCAGTACTTC. This translates into CAGGDRETQYF. The chain recombines TRBV6-6 with TRBJ2-5, with D perhaps TRBD2 (7 bases). CDR1 and CDR2 from the germline V gene are MNHNY and SVGAGI (reference sequence). The CDR3 is made up of 11 amino acids.

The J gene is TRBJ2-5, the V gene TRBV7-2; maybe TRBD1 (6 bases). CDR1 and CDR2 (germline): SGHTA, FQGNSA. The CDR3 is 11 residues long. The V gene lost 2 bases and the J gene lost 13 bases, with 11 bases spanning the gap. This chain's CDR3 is CASSLTGQPYF. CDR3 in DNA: TGTGCCAGCAGCTTAACCGGACAGCCGTACTTC.

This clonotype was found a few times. The CDR3 spells CASSLDLGGGQTQYF. The CDR3 DNA reads as TGTGCCAGCAGCTTAGATCTCGGAGGAGGGCAGACCCAGTACTTC. The chain links TRBV11-2 to TRBJ2-5, with D perhaps matching TRBD2 (6 bases). The CDR3 has 15 residues. Trimming pared 0 bases from V and 6 bases from J, leaving 14 bases between. CDR1 and CDR2 (germline): SGHAT, FQNNGV.

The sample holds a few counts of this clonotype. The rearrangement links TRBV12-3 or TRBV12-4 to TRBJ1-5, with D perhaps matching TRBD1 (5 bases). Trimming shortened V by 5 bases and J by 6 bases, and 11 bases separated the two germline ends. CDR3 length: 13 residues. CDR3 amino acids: CASSRRESQPQHF. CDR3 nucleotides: TGTGCCAGCAGTCGCAGGGAGTCTCAGCCCCAGCATTTT.

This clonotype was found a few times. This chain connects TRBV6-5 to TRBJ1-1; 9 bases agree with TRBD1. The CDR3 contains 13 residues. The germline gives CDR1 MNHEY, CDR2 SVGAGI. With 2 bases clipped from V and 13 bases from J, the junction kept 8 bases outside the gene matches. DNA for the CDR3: TGTGCCAGCAGTTACGGAGGACAGGGGAAATTTTTCTTT. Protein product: CASSYGGQGKFFF.

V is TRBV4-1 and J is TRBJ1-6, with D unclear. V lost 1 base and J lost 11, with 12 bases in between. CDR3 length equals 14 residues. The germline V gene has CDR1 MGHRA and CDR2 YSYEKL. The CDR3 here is CASSQGAINPPLHF. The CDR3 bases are TGCGCCAGCAGCCAAGGGGCGATCAACCCACCCCTCCACTTT.

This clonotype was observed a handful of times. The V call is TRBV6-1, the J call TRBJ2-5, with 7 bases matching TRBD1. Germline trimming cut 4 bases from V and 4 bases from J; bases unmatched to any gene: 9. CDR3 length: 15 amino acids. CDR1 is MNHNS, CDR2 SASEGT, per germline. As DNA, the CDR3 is TGTGCCAGCAGTGCTCACAGGGGATCGGTAGAGACCCAGTACTTC. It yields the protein CASSAHRGSVETQYF.

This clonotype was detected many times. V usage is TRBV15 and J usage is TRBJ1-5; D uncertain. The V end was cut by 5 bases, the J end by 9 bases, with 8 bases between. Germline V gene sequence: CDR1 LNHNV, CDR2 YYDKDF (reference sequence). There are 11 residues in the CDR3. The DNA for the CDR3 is TGTGCCACCAGCGGTCGGGGGCCCCAGCATTTT. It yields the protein CATSGRGPQHF.

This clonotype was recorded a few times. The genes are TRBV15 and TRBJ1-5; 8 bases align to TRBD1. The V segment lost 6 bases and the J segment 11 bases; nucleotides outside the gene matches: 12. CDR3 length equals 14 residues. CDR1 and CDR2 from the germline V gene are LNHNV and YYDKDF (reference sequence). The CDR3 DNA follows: TGTGCCACCAGGGGAACAGGGGGGCAGGGAGCCCAGCATTTT. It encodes CATRGTGGQGAQHF.

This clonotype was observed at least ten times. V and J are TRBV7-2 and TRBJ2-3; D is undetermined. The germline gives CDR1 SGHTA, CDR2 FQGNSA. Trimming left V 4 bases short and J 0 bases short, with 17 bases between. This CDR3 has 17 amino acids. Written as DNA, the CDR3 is TGTGCCAGCAGCTCACCCGATAGCCGCTCTAGCACAGATACGCAGTATTTT. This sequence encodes CASSSPDSRSSTDTQYF.

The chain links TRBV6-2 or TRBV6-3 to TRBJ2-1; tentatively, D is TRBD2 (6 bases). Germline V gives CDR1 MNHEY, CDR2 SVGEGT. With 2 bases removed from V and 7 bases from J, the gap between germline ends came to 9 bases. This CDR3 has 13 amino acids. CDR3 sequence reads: CASSYGGVNEQFF. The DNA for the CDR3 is TGTGCCAGCAGTTACGGCGGGGTAAATGAGCAGTTCTTC.

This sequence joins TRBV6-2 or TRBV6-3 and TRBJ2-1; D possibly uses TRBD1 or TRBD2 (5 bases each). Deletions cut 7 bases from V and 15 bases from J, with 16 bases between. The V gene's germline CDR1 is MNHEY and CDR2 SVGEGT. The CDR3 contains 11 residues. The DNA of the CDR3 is TGTGCCAGCACCACGGAGTGGGGGTGGTTCTTC. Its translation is CASTTEWGWFF.

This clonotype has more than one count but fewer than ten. Written as DNA, the CDR3 is TGTGCCAGCAGCACACTGCTTAACACCGGGGAGCTGTTTTTT. This sequence encodes CASSTLLNTGELFF. V usage is TRBV7-2 and J usage is TRBJ2-2; D gene uncertain. Germline CDR1 SGHTA, CDR2 FQGNSA. There are 14 residues in the CDR3. With 5 bases removed from V and 2 bases from J, the gap between germline ends came to 9 bases.

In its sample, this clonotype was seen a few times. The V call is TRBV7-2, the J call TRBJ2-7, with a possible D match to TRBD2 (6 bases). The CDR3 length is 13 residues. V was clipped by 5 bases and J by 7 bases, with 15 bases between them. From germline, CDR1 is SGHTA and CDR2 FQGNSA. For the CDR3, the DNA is TGTGCCAGCAGCCACGGCGGAGGGTGGGAGCAGTACTTC. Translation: CASSHGGGWEQYF.

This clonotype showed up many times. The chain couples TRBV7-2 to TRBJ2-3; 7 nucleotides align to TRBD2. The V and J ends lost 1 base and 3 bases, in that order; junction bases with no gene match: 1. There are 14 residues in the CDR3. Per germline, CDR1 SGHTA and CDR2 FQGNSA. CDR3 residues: CASSLVRGTDTQYF. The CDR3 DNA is TGTGCCAGCAGCTTAGTGCGGGGGACAGATACGCAGTATTTT.

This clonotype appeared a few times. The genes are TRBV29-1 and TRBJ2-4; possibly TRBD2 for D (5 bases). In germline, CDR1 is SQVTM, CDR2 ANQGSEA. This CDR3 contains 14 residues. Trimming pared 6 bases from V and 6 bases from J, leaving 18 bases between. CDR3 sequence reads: CSVSPPGVGNIQYF. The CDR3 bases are TGCAGCGTGTCCCCGCCCGGGGTCGGAAACATTCAGTACTTC.

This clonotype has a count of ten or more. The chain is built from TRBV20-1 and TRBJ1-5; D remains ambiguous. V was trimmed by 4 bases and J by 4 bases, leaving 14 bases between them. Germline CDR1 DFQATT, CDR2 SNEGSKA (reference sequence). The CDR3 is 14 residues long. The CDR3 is CSANPGHPNQPQHF. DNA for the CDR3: TGCAGTGCTAACCCGGGCCACCCAAATCAGCCCCAGCATTTT.

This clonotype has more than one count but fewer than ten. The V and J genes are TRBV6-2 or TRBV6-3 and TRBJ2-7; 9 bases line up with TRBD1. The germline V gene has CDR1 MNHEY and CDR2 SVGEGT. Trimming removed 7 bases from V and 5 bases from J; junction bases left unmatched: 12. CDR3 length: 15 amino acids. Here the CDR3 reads CASILTGGSVHEQYV. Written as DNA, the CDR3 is TGTGCCAGCATTCTGACAGGGGGAAGTGTGCACGAGCAGTACGTC.

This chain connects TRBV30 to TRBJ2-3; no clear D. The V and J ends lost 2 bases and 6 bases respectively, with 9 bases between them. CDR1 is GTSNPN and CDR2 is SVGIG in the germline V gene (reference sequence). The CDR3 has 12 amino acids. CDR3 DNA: TGTGCCTGGAGTACGAAAGGGGATACGCAGTATTTT. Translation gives CAWSTKGDTQYF.